One and the same sample provided the 10 T cell receptor beta chains below, sequenced in a study of T cell repertoires in cytomegalovirus infection. TCRdb redid the calling of the reads with MiXCR, one entry per CDR3 protein. The repertoire consists of 640,000 or so distinct CDR3 sequences, with roughly a third occurring once and the leading ten covering roughly 18%. The antigens for these receptors are not known. The sequenced sample was cultured PBMCs, obtained from culture after CMV antigen stimulation. Receptors originate from a human donor in good health (CMV status not recorded). Some clones in this sample may be carry-over from other donors' samples.

The table lists this clonotype with a few counts. The rearrangement joins TRBV2 to TRBJ1-6; 7 nucleotides agree with TRBD1. Germline V gene sequence: CDR1 SNHLY, CDR2 FYNNEI. This CDR3 has 16 amino acids. After removal of 2 bases from V and 7 bases from J, the junction contained 8 bases not matched to a gene. The CDR3 sequence is CASSESGTELNSPLHF. CDR3 in DNA: TGTGCCAGCAGTGAATCCGGGACAGAGTTAAATTCACCCCTCCACTTT.

The chain is built from TRBV6-1 and TRBJ2-3; 10 bases agree with TRBD2. V shed 6 bases, J shed 6 bases, and the junction held 9 bases outside the gene matches. The germline V gene encodes CDR1 MNHNS and CDR2 SASEGT. This CDR3 region has 15 residues. CDR3 DNA: TGTGCCAGCAGACCCAAAGCGGGAGGGCCGGATACGCAGTATTTT. Protein: CASRPKAGGPDTQYF.

J is TRBJ2-7 and V is TRBV5-1; 7 bases are shared with TRBD2. Trimming took 4 bases from V and 0 from J; bases not matched to a gene: 4. The CDR3 totals 14 residues. Germline V gene sequence: CDR1 SGHRS, CDR2 YFSETQ. The DNA for the CDR3 is TGCGCCAGCAGCCTTCTAGCGGTCTCCTACGAGCAGTACTTC. Translating it yields CASSLLAVSYEQYF.

This clonotype was observed a few times. The genes are TRBV10-3 and TRBJ2-7; D is possibly TRBD1 (6 bases). The V gene's germline CDR1 is ENHRY and CDR2 SYGVKD. Trimming removed 6 bases at V and 1 base at J, with 13 bases between. The CDR3 is 14 residues long. Written as DNA, the CDR3 is TGTGCCATCAGAACGAACAGGGATTCCTACGAGCAGTACTTC. It codes for CAIRTNRDSYEQYF.

The CDR3 DNA sequence: TGTGCCACCGGGGGGACTAGCGGGGGTTACAATGAGCAGTTCTTC. It yields the protein CATGGTSGGYNEQFF. The gene calls are TRBV10-3 and TRBJ2-1, with TRBD2 matching 14 bases. CDR1 and CDR2 from the germline V gene are ENHRY and SYGVKD. V lost 10 bases and J lost 4; bases outside the gene matches: 6. The CDR3 is made up of 15 amino acids.

This clonotype was detected many times. The chain carries TRBV7-6 and TRBJ2-7; 13 bases align to TRBD2. From germline, CDR1 is SGHVS and CDR2 FNYEAQ. The CDR3 is made up of 15 amino acids. The V segment lost 5 bases and the J segment 4 bases; nucleotides outside the gene matches: 5. CDR3 sequence reads: CASSPRTSGSYEQYF. CDR3 nucleotide sequence: TGTGCCAGCAGCCCCCGGACTAGCGGGAGTTACGAGCAGTACTTC. The whole variable domain, filled in from reference TRBV7-6 and TRBJ2-7, reads GAGVSQSPRYKVTKRGQDVALRCDPISGHVSLYWYRQALGQGPEFLTYFNYEAQQDKSGLPNDRFSAERPEGSISTLTIQRTEQRDSAMYRCASSPRTSGSYEQYFGPGTRLTVT.

The rearrangement links TRBV4-1 to TRBJ2-3, with 7 nucleotides matching TRBD1. CDR3 size: 13 residues. CDR1 is MGHRA, CDR2 YSYEKL, per germline. Trimming took 3 bases from V and 8 from J; bases not matched to a gene: 5. The CDR3 DNA is TGCGCCAGCAGCCAGGATTCAGGGGGTACGCAGTATTTT. It is translated as CASSQDSGGTQYF.

This CDR3 reads CASNSGYRSPLHF. CDR3 nucleotides: TGTGCCAGTAACTCAGGGTATCGTTCACCCCTCCACTTT. The J gene is TRBJ1-6, the V gene TRBV27; a weak D match, TRBD1 (5 bases). The germline gives CDR1 MNHEY, CDR2 SMNVEV (reference sequence). This CDR3 is built from 13 residues. V dropped 9 bases and J dropped 9 bases, with 15 bases sitting between them.

This clonotype was seen a single time. The J gene is TRBJ2-7, the V gene TRBV18; 8 positions match TRBD2. The CDR3 has 16 residues. The germline gives CDR1 KGHSH, CDR2 LQKENI. Unmatched junction bases numbered 8, after V lost 2 bases and J lost 2 bases. CDR3 coding DNA: TGTGCCAGCTCACCATGGAGCGGGGGACGAGCCTACGAGCAGTACTTC. Protein sequence: CASSPWSGGRAYEQYF.

The gene calls are TRBV20-1 and TRBJ2-7; D is perhaps TRBD1 or TRBD2 (6 bases each). V was shortened by 3 bases and J by 1 base, with 10 bases between the two germline ends. CDR3 length equals 13 residues. Germline lookup yields CDR1 DFQATT and CDR2 SNEGSKA (reference sequence). This CDR3 reads CSASGGPSYEQYF. DNA for the CDR3: TGCAGTGCTAGCGGGGGCCCTTCCTACGAGCAGTACTTC.